This T cell receptor beta chain was recovered during a study of shared clonotypes between healthy human individuals. Produced via immunoSEQ multiplex PCR; TCRdb's table is partial and in-frame only. The repertoire holds 1,100,000 or so clones, with approximately 78% as singletons. General study findings and limits: Sequencing depth was expected to influence donor clonotype sharing.

Of note for this clone: Its specificity is unknown.

The CDR3 runs to 15 residues. Germline assignment: CDR1 MDHEN and CDR2 SYDVKM. V was clipped by 5 bases and J by 1 base, with 12 bases between them. Sequences were obtained from memory CD4+ T cells from PBMCs. Subset meaning: CD45RA-negative fraction. The receptor was isolated from a man younger than 35 in good health. Some clones in this sample may be carry-over from other donors' samples. V usage is TRBV28 and J usage is TRBJ1-3, with D perhaps matching TRBD1 (5 bases). CDR3 nucleotide sequence: TGTGCCAGCAGTCTCGGGGCCAGATCTGGAAACACCATATATTTT. Its translation is CASSLGARSGNTIYF. Drawing the rest from reference TRBV28 and TRBJ1-3, the complete variable domain is DVKVTQSSRYLVKRTGEKVFLECVQDMDHENMFWYRQDPGLGLRLIYFSYDVKMKEKGDIPEGYSVSREKKERFSLILESASTNQTSMYLCASSLGARSGNTIYFGEGSWLTVV.